The 14 T cell receptor beta chains below were found in one sample sequenced in a study of cytomegalovirus exposure and HLA in healthy donors (dated by TCRdb to about 2017). The library was built by means of the immunoSEQ multiplex PCR assay. The multiplex PCR relied on a mix of 60 forward primers for TCR Vbeta segments and 13 reverse primers for TCR Jbeta segments. The table comes from immuneACCESS by way of TCRdb, which keeps in-frame sequences with V and J called. Part of the clones is missing from these tables; in studies checked, under half for an unresolved V gene and the rest for unknown reasons. The sample records approximately 100,000 clones, approximately 70% of which are singletons. The ten largest clonotypes hold around 4.8% of the sample. Sample: PBMCs. These receptors originate from a woman aged 18 to 35 in good health and CMV-seropositive.

V usage is TRBV2 and J usage is TRBJ1-6, with 9 bases matching TRBD1. Germline CDR1 reads SNHLY; CDR2 reads FYNNEI. The V segment lost 8 bases and the J segment 4 bases; nucleotides outside the gene matches: 6. The CDR3 is made up of 15 amino acids. CDR3 nucleotides: TGTGCCAGCCTGGGACAGGGAACATATAATTCACCCCTCCACTTT. It specifies CASLGQGTYNSPLHF.

CDR3 amino acids: CASSQTGMNEKLFF. The CDR3 bases are TGTGCCAGCAGCCAGACAGGGATGAATGAAAAACTGTTTTTT. The V gene is TRBV7-9, the J gene TRBJ1-4, with 7 bases fitting TRBD1. V gave up 5 bases and J gave up 5 bases; unmatched junction bases: 5. Germline CDR1 SEHNR, CDR2 FQNEAQ (reference sequence). The CDR3 is 14 amino acids. The complete variable domain, with remaining parts taken from reference TRBV7-9 and TRBJ1-4, reads DTGVSQNPRHKITKRGQNVTFRCDPISEHNRLYWYRQTLGQGPEFLTYFQNEAQLEKSRLLSDRFSAERPKGSFSTLEIQRTEQGDSAMYLCASSQTGMNEKLFFGSGTQLSVL.

The table lists this clone with a few counts. V usage is TRBV10-3 and J usage is TRBJ2-5; no clear D gene. This CDR3 is built from 13 residues. Trimming removed 11 bases at V and 0 bases at J, with 13 bases between. CDR1 is ENHRY, CDR2 SYGVKD, per germline. The CDR3 DNA reads TGTGCCTCGGCCGGGTCGTACCAAGAGACCCAGTACTTC. Translating it yields CASAGSYQETQYF.

The sample holds a few counts of this clone. The chain carries TRBV5-1 and TRBJ2-7; 10 bases fit TRBD1. This CDR3 contains 13 residues. The trim removed 4 bases at V and 12 bases at J, leaving 10 bases unmatched. From germline, CDR1 is SGHRS and CDR2 YFSETQ. The DNA of the CDR3 is TGCGCCAGCAGCATAGGACAGGGGGAAGGCCTGTACTTC. Its translation is CASSIGQGEGLYF.

A note on this clone: One end of the junction fails to match germline, which may point to a read error. V usage is TRBV28 and J usage is TRBJ2-7; 9 bases are a match to TRBD1. From germline, CDR1 is MDHEN and CDR2 SYDVKM. The CDR3 is made up of 11 amino acids. The CDR3 protein is CASTPGQGWHF. The CDR3, as DNA: TGTGCCAGTACCCCGGGACAGGGCTGGCACTTC.

The chain uses TRBV6-5 and TRBJ2-1, with TRBD1 matching over 7 bases. V shed 6 bases, J shed 7 bases, and the junction held 0 bases outside the gene matches. The CDR3 is made up of 11 amino acids. CDR1 is MNHEY and CDR2 is SVGAGI in the germline V gene. The CDR3 loop is CASSRGNEQFF. CDR3 coding DNA: TGTGCCAGCAGCAGGGGGAATGAGCAGTTCTTC.

This chain links TRBV5-4 with TRBJ1-1; 8 positions match TRBD1. Germline V gives CDR1 SGHNT, CDR2 YYREEE (reference sequence). The CDR3 spans 17 residues. V shed 5 bases and J 3 bases; nucleotides not matched to a gene: 15. The CDR3 DNA reads TGTGCCAGCAGTGCCGGGACAGGCGGATTTTCGGACACTGAAGCTTTCTTT. This encodes CASSAGTGGFSDTEAFF.

This chain links TRBV30 with TRBJ2-2; D is possibly TRBD2 (5 bases). The CDR3 has 15 residues. V gave up 1 base and J gave up 6 bases, with 15 bases separating them. Germline-derived CDR1 and CDR2 are GTSNPN and SVGIG (reference sequence). The CDR3 bases are TGTGCCTGGAGTGCTGGACTCTCCGAAGCCGGGGAGCTGTTTTTT. Its protein product is CAWSAGLSEAGELFF.

The V and J genes are TRBV7-2 and TRBJ2-1; D may be TRBD2 (8 bases). Looked up from germline, CDR1 is SGHTA and CDR2 is FQGNSA. V shed 3 bases and J shed 4 bases, with 13 bases lying between them. The length of the CDR3 is 15 residues. In DNA, the CDR3 is TGTGCCAGCAGCTTTTTAGCGGGACAGTACAATGAGCAGTTCTTC. Its translation is CASSFLAGQYNEQFF.

The V call is TRBV7-3, the J call TRBJ2-7; the D gene is possibly TRBD1 (5 bases). Germline CDR1 and CDR2: SGHTA and FQGTGA. CDR3 size: 12 residues. V was shortened by 2 bases and J by 6 bases, with 8 bases between the two germline ends. Here the CDR3 reads CASSLPGAEQYF. The CDR3 bases are TGTGCCAGCAGCTTACCTGGGGCCGAGCAGTACTTC.

This chain joins TRBV9 and TRBJ2-3; TRBD2 might be the D (5 bases). The V end lost 4 bases, the J end lost 1 base, and 13 bases lay between the germline ends. Germline V CDR1 and CDR2: SGDLS, YYNGEE. CDR3 length equals 15 residues. The CDR3 bases are TGTGCCAGCAGCAATTTTAGCGAGCGCACAGATACGCAGTATTTT. It codes for CASSNFSERTDTQYF.

Only a few counts were recorded for this clone. V is TRBV7-7 and J is TRBJ2-1; D is unresolved. This CDR3 comprises 14 residues. The V end was cut by 2 bases, the J end by 10 bases, with 15 bases between. Germline lookup yields CDR1 SSHAT and CDR2 FNYEAQ (reference sequence). The CDR3 region is CASSLSLNLEEQFF. The CDR3 DNA sequence: TGTGCCAGCAGCTTATCCCTGAATCTAGAGGAGCAGTTCTTC.

The chain joins TRBV6-5 to TRBJ2-7, with 9 positions matching TRBD2. The CDR3 contains 15 residues. Germline assignment: CDR1 MNHEY and CDR2 SVGAGI. J gave up 3 bases and V 2 bases, and 5 bases lay outside the gene matches. The CDR3 here is CASSYVAGDHYEQYF. As DNA, the CDR3 is TGTGCCAGCAGTTACGTAGCGGGAGACCACTACGAGCAGTACTTC.

V is TRBV18 and J is TRBJ2-5; 8 nucleotides agree with TRBD2. Germline assignment: CDR1 KGHSH and CDR2 LQKENI. The CDR3 consists of 16 residues. The trim removed 2 bases at V and 1 base at J, leaving 6 bases unmatched. The CDR3 region is CASSPTLAGSQETQYF. The DNA for the CDR3 is TGTGCCAGCTCACCAACTTTAGCGGGAAGCCAAGAGACCCAGTACTTC.